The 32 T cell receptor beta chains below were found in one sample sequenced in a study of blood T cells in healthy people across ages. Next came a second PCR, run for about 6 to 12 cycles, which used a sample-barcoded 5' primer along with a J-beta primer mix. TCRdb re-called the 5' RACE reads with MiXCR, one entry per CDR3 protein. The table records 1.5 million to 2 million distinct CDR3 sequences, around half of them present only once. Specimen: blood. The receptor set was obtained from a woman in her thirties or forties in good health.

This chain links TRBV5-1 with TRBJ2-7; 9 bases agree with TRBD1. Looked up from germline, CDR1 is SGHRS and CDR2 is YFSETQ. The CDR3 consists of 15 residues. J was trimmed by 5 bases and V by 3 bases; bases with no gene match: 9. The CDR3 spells CASSSGGTGFNEQYF. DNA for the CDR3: TGCGCCAGCAGCTCCGGGGGGACAGGGTTCAACGAGCAGTACTTC.

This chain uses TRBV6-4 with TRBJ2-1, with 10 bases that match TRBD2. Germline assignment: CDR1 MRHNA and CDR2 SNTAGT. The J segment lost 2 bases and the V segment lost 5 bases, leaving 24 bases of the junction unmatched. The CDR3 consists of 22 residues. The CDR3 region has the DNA TGTGCCAGCAGTAACCAAATCGGACGGAGGACCGGGACTAGCGAAGCCTACAATGAGCAGTTCTTC. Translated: CASSNQIGRRTGTSEAYNEQFF.

This CDR3 is CAISELGYNEQFF. As DNA, the CDR3 is TGTGCCATCAGTGAACTGGGGTACAATGAGCAGTTCTTC. The chain has TRBV10-3 and TRBJ2-1; D not certain. V was shortened by 3 bases and J by 4 bases, with 7 bases between the two germline ends. This CDR3 contains 13 residues. Germline CDR1 is ENHRY and CDR2 is SYGVKD.

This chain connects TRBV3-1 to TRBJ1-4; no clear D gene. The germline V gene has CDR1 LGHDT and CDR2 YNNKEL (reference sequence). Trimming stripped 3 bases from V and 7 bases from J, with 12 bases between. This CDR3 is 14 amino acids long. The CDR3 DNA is TGTGCCAGCAGCCATCTCGGGTTCGGTGAAAAACTGTTTTTT. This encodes CASSHLGFGEKLFF.

The CDR3 DNA sequence: TGTGCCAGCACAGACAGGGGGCTGTGGGAAAAACTGTTTTTT. Translating gives CASTDRGLWEKLFF. This chain links TRBV28 with TRBJ1-4; 10 bases fit TRBD1. There are 14 residues in the CDR3. V trimming: 7 bases; J trimming: 8 bases; junction bases outside the gene matches: 7. Germline V gene lookup returns CDR1 MDHEN and CDR2 SYDVKM.

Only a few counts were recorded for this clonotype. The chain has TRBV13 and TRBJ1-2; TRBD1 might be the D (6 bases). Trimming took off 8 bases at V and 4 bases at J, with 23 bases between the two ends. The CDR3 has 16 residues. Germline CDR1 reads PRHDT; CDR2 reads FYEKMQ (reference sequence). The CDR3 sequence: CASRNAGAADSYGYTF. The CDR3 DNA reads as TGTGCCAGCCGAAATGCGGGGGCGGCAGACAGCTATGGCTACACCTTC.

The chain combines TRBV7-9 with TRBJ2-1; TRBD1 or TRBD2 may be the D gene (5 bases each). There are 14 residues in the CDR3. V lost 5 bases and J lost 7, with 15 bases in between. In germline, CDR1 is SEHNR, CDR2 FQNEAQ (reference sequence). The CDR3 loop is CASSDGTTGNEQFF. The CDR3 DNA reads TGTGCCAGCAGCGATGGGACGACCGGGAATGAGCAGTTCTTC.

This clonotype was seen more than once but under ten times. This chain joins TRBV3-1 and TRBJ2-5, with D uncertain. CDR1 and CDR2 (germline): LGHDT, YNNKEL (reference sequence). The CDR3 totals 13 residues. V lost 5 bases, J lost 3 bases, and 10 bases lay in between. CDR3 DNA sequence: TGTGCCAGCAGCGAAACCAGTGAAGAGACCCAGTACTTC. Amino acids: CASSETSEETQYF.

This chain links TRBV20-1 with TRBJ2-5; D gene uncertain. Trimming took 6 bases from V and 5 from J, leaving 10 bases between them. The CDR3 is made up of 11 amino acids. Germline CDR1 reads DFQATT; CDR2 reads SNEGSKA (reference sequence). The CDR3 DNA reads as TGCAGTGCGAGTATGGGGGAGACCCAGTACTTC. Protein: CSASMGETQYF.

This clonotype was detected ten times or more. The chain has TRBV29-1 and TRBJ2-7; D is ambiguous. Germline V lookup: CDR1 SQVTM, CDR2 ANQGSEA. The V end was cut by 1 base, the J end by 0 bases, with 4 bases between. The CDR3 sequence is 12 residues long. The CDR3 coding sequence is TGCAGCGTTGAAGGCAGCTCCTACGAGCAGTACTTC. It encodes CSVEGSSYEQYF.

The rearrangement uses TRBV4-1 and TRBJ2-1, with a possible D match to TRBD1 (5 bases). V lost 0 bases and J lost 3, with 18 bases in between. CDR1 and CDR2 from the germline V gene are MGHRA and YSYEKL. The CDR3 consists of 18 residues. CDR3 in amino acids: CASSQDVAGLVNYNEQFF. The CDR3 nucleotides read TGCGCCAGCAGCCAAGATGTAGCAGGGCTAGTCAACTACAATGAGCAGTTCTTC.

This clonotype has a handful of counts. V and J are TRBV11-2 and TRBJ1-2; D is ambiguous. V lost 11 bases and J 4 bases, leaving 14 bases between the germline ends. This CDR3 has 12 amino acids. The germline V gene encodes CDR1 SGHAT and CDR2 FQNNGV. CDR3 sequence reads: CALAQAAYGYTF. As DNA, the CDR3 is TGTGCCCTTGCGCAGGCCGCCTATGGCTACACCTTC.

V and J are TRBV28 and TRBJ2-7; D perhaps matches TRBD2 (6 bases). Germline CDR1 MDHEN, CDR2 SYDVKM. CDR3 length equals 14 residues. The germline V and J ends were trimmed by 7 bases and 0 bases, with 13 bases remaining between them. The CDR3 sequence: CASNSGTHSYEQYF. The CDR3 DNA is TGTGCCAGCAATTCTGGGACTCACTCCTACGAGCAGTACTTC.

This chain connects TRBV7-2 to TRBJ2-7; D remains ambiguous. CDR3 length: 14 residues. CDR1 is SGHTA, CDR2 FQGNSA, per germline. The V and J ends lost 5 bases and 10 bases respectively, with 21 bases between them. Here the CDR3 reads CASSPWALGSSQYF. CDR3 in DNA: TGTGCCAGCAGCCCTTGGGCATTGGGGTCATCACAGTACTTC.

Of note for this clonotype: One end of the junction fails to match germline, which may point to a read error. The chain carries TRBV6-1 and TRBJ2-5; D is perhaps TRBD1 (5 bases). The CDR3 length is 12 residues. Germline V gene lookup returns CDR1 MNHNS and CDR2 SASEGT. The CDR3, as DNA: TGCGCCAGCAGTGAACTCCCAGGGCGAGAGTACTTC. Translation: CASSELPGREYF.

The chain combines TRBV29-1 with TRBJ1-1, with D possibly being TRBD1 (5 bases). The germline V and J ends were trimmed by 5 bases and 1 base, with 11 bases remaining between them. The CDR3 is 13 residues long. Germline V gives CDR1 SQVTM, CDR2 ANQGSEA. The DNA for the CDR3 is TGCAGCGTTCCGAGACAGACGAACACTGAAGCTTTCTTT. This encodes CSVPRQTNTEAFF. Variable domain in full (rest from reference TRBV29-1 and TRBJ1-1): SAVISQKPSRDICQRGTSLTIQCQVDSQVTMMFWYRQQPGQSLTLIATANQGSEATYESGFVIDKFPISRPNLTFSTLTVSNMSPEDSSIYLCSVPRQTNTEAFFGQGTRLTVV.

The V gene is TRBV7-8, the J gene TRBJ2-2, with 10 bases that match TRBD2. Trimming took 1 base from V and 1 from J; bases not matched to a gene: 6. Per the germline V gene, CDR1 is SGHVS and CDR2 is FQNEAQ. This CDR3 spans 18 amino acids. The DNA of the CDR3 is TGTGCCAGCAGCTTAGTCCCAGCGGGGGGGATGAACACCGGGGAGCTGTTTTTT. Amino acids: CASSLVPAGGMNTGELFF.

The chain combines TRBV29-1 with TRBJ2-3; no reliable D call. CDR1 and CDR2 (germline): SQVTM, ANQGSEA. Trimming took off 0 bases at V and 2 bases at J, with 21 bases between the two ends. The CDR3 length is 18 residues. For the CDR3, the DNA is TGCAGCGTTGAAGATTCGTCGTGGGCTTCCCCGTTCACAGATACGCAGTATTTT. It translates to CSVEDSSWASPFTDTQYF.

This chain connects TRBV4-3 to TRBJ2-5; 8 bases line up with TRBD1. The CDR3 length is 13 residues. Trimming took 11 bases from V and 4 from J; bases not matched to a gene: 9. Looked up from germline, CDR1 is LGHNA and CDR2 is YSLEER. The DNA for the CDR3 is TGCGCCTCCGGACAGGGAGAGGGAGAGACCCAGTACTTC. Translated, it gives CASGQGEGETQYF.

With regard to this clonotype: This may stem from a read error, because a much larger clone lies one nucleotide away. CDR3 coding DNA: TGCAGTGGAGGGGGGGTTGTTAACTATGGCTACACCTTC. It yields the protein CSGGGVVNYGYTF. The chain employs TRBV20-1 and TRBJ1-2; perhaps TRBD1 as D (6 bases). The CDR3 is made up of 13 amino acids. The germline V gene has CDR1 DFQATT and CDR2 SNEGSKA (reference sequence). Trimming stripped 7 bases from V and 1 base from J, with 13 bases between.

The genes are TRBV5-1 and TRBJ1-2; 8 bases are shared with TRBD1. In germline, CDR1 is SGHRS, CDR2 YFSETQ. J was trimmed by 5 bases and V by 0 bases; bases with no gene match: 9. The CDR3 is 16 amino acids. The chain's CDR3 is CASSLEQGATGYGYTF. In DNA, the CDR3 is TGCGCCAGCAGCTTGGAGCAGGGGGCCACAGGGTATGGCTACACCTTC. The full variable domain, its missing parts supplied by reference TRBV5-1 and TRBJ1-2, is KAGVTQTPRYLIKTRGQQVTLSCSPISGHRSVSWYQQTPGQGLQFLFEYFSETQRNKGNFPGRFSGRQFSNSRSEMNVSTLELGDSALYLCASSLEQGATGYGYTFGSGTRLTVV.

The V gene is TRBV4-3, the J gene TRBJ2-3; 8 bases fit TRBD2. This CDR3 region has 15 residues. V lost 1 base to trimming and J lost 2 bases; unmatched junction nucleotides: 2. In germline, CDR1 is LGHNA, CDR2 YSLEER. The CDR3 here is CASSQGGLVTDTQYF. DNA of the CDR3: TGCGCCAGCAGCCAAGGGGGACTAGTCACAGATACGCAGTATTTT.

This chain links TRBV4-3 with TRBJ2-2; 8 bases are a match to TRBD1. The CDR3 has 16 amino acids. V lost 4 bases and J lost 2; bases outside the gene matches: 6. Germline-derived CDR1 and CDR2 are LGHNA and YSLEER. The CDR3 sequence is CASSPRTGINTGELFF. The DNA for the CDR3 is TGCGCCAGCAGCCCGCGGACAGGGATAAACACCGGGGAGCTGTTTTTT.

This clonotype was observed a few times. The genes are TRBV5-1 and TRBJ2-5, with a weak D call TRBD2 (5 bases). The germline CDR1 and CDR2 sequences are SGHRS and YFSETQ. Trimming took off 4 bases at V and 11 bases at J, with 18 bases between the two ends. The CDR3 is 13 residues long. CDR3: CASSREGTEEQYF. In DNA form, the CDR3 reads TGCGCCAGCAGCCGTGAGGGAACGGAAGAGCAGTACTTC.

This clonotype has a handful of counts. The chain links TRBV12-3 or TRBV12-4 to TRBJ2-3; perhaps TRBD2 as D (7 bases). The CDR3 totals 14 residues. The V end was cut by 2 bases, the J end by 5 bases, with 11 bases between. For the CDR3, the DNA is TGTGCCAGCAGTTTACCCGGGGGGCAAGATACGCAGTATTTT. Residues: CASSLPGGQDTQYF.

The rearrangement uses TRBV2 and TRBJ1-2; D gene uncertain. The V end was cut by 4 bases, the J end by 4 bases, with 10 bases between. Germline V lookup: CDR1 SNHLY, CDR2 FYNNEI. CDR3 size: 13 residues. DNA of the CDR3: TGTGCCAGCAGTGGATCACAGTTCTATGGCTACACCTTC. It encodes CASSGSQFYGYTF.

This chain's CDR3 is CASSLGGQGGEQYF. The CDR3 DNA is TGTGCCAGCAGTTTAGGGGGACAGGGCGGCGAGCAGTACTTC. This chain links TRBV28 with TRBJ2-1, with TRBD1 matching over 9 bases. The better agreement between TRBJ2-7 and the DNA end casts doubt on the J call. Germline CDR1 MDHEN, CDR2 SYDVKM. The length of the CDR3 is 14 residues.

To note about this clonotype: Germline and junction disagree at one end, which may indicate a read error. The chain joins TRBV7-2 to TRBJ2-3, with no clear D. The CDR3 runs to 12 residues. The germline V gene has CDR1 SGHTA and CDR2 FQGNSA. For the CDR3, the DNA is TGTGCCTGCAGCTTTCAGTCAGATACGCAGTATTTT. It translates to CACSFQSDTQYF.

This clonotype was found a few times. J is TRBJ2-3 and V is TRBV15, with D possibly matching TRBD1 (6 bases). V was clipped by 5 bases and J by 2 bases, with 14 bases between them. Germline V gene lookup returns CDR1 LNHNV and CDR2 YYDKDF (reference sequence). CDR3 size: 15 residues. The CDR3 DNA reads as TGTGCCACCAGCGCGCGCAGGGGACCCACAGATACGCAGTATTTT. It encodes CATSARRGPTDTQYF.

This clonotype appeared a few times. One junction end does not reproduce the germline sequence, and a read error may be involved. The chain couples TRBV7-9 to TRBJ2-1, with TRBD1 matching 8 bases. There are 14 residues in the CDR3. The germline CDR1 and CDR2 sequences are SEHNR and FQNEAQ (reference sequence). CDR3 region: CASSLGTGFNEQFF. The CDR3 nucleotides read TGCGCCAGCAGCCTAGGGACAGGCTTTAATGAGCAGTTCTTC. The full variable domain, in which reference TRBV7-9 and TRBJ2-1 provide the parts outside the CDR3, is DTGVSQNPRHKITKRGQNVTFRCDPISEHNRLYWYRQTLGQGPEFLTYFQNEAQLEKSRLLSDRFSAERPKGSFSTLEIQRTEQGDSAMYLCASSLGTGFNEQFFGPGTRLTVL.

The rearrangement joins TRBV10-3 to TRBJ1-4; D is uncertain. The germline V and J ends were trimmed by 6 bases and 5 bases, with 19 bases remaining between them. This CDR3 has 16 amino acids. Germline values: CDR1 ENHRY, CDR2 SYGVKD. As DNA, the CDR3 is TGTGCCATCAGCGGCACTAGACAAGTCGGCAATGAAAAACTGTTTTTT. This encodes CAISGTRQVGNEKLFF.

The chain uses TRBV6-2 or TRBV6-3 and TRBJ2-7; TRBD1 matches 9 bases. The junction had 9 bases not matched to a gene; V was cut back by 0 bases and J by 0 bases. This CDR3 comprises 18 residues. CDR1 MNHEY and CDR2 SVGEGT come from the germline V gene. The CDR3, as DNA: TGTGCCAGCAGTTACTCGAGCACAGGGGGCTCTAGCTCCTACGAGCAGTACTTC. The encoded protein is CASSYSSTGGSSSYEQYF.